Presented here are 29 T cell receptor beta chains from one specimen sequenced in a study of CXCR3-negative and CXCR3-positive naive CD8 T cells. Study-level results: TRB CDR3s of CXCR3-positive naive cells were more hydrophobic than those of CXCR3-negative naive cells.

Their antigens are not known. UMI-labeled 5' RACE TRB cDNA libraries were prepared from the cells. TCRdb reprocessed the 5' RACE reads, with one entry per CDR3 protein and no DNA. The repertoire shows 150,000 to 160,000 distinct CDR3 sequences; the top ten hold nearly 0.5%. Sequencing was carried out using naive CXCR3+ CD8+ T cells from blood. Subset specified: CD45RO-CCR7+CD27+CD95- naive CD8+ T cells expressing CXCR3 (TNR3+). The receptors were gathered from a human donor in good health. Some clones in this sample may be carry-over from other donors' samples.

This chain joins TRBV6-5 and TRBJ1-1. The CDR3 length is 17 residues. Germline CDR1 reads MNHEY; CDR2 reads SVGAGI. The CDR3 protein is CASSYSTSGSKNSEAFF.

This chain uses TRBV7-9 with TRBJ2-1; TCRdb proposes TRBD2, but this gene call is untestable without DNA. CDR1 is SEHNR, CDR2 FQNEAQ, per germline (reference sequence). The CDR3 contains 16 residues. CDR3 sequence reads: CASSLFGLATDNEQFF.

CDR3 protein: CASSRDRGTDTQYF. V and J are TRBV4-1 and TRBJ2-3; TCRdb gives TRBD1 as the D gene, but with no DNA this cannot be confirmed. Germline CDR1 is MGHRA and CDR2 is YSYEKL. The length of the CDR3 is 14 residues.

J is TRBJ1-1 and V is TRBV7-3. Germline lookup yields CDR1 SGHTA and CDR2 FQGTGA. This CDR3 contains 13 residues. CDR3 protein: CASSLVWAAEAFF.

CDR3 residues: CASSWFYTSNQPQHF. The chain recombines TRBV27 with TRBJ1-5. The CDR3 loop spans 15 amino acids. Germline V CDR1 and CDR2: MNHEY, SMNVEV (reference sequence).

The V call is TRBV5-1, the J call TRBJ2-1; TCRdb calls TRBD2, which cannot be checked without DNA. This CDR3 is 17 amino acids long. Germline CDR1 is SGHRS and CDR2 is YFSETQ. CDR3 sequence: CASSLGVGNSAGNEQFF.

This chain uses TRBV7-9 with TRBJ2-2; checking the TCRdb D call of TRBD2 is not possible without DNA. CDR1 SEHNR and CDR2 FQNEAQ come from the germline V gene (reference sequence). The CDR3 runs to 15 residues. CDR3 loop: CASSDGDGRLGELFF.

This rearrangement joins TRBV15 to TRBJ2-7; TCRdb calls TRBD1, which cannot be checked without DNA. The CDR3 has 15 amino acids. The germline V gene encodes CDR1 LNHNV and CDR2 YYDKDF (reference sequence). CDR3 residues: CATSGIGGGIYEQYF.

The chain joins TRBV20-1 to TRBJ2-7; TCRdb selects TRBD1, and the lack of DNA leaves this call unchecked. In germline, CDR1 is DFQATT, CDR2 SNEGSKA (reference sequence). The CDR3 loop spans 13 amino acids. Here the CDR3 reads CSARGQSSYEQYF.

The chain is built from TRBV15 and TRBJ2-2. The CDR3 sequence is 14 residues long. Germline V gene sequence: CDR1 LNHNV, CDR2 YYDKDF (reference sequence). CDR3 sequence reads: CATSRDSDTGELFF. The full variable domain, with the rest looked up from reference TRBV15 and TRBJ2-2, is DAMVIQNPRYQVTQFGKPVTLSCSQTLNHNVMYWYQQKSSQAPKLLFHYYDKDFNNEADTPDNFQSRRPNTSFCFLDIRSPGLGDTAMYLCATSRDSDTGELFFGEGSRLTVL.

The CDR3 here is CSVDYDGDTQYF. The V gene is TRBV29-1, the J gene TRBJ2-3. CDR1 and CDR2 (germline): SQVTM, ANQGSEA. CDR3 length equals 12 residues.

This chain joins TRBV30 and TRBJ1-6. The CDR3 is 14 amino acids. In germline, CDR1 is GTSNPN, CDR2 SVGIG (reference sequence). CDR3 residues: CAWSEGSYNSPLHF.

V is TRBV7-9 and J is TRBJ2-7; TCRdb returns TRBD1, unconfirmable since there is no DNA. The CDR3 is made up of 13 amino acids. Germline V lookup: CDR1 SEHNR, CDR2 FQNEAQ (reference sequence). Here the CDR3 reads CAITNPGGFEQYF. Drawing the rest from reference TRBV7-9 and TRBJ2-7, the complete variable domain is DTGVSQNPRHKITKRGQNVTFRCDPISEHNRLYWYRQTLGQGPEFLTYFQNEAQLEKSRLLSDRFSAERPKGSFSTLEIQRTEQGDSAMYLCAITNPGGFEQYFGPGTRLTVT.

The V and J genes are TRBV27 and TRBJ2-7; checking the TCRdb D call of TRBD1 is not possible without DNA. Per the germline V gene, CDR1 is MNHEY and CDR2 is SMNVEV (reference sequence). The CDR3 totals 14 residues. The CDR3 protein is CASSSQGGIYEQYF.

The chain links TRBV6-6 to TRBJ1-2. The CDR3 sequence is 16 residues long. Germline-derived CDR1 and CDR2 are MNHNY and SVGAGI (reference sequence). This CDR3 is CASSYSTGASGYGYTF.

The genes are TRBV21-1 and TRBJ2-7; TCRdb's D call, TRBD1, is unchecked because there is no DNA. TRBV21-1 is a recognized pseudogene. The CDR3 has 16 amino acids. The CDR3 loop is CANPPVRDRGQYEQYF.

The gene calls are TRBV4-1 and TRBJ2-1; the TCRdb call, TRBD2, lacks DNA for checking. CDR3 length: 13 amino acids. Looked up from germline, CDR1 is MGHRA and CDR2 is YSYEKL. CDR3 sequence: CASLAANYNEQFF.

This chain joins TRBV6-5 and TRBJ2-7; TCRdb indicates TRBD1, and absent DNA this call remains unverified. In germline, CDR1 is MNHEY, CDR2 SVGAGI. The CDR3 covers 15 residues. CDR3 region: CASSETGATPYEQYF.

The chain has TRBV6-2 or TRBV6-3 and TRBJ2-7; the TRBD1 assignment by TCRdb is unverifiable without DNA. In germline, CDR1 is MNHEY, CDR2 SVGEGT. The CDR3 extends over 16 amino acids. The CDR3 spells CASSFIRTGTLYEQYF.

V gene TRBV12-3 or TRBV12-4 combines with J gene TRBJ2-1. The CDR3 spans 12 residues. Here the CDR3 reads CASSLAVNEQFF.

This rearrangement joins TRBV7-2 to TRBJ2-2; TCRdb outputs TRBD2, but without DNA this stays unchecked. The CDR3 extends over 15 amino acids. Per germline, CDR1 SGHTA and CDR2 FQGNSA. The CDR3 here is CAGSFLAGMAGELFF.

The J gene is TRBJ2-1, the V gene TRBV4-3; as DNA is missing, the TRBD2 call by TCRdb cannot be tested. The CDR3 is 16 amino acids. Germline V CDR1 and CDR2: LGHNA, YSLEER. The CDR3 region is CASSQDSGPTSNEQFF.

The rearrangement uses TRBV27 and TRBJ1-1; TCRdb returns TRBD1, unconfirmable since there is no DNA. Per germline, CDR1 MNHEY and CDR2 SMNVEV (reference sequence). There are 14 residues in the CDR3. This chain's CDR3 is CASSLQGAGTEAFF.

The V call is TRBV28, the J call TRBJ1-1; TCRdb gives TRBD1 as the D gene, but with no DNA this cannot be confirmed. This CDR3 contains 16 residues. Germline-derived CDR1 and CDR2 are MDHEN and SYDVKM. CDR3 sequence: CASSLIGQGTNTEAFF.

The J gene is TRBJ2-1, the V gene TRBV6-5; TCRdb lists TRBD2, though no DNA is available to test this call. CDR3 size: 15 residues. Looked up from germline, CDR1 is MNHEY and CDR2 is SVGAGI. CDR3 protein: CASSYSDSPIDEQFF.

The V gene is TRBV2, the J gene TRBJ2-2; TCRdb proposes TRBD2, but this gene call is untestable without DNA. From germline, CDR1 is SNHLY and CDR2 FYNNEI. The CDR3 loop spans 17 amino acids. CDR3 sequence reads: CASSRLAGGPSTGELFF. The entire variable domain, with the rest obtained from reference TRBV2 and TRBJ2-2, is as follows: EPEVTQTPSHQVTQMGQEVILRCVPISNHLYFYWYRQILGQKVEFLVSFYNNEISEKSEIFDDQFSVERPDGSNFTLKIRSTKLEDSAMYFCASSRLAGGPSTGELFFGEGSRLTVL.

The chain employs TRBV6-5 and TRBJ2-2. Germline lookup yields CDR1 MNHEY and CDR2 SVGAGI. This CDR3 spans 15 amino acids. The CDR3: CASISQDGWTGELFF.

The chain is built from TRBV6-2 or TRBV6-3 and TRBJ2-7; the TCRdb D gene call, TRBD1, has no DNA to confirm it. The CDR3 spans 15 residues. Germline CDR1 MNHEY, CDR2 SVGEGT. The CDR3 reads CASSYRGQHLYEQYF.

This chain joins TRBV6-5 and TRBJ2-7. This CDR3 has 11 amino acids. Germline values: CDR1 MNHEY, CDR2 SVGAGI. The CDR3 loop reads CASSNRYEQYF.